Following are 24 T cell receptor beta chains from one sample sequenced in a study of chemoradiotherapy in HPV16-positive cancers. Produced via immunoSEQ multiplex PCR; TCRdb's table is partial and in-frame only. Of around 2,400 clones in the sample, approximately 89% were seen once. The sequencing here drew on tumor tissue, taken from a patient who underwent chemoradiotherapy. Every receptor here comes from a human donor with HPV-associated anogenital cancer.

The CDR3 loop is CASSQGSPPYNEQFF. The CDR3 region has the DNA TGTGCCAGCAGCCAGGGGAGTCCCCCCTACAATGAGCAGTTCTTC. The chain links TRBV7-8 to TRBJ2-1, with a weak D call TRBD1 (6 bases). Trimming pared 5 bases from V and 2 bases from J, leaving 13 bases between. CDR3 length equals 15 residues. The V gene's germline CDR1 is SGHVS and CDR2 FQNEAQ.

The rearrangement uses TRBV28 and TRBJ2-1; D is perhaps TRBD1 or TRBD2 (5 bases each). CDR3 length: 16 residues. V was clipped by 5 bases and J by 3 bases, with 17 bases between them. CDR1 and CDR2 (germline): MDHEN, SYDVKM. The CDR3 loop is CASSPPGTRGYNEQFF. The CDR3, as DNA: TGTGCCAGCAGTCCCCCCGGCACGAGGGGCTACAATGAGCAGTTCTTC.

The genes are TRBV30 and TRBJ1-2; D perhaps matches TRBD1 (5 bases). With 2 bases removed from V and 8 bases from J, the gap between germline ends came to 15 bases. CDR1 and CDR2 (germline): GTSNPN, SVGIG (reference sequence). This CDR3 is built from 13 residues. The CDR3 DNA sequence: TGTGCCTGGAGTTCCCAGGGCGGATTCGGCTACACCTTC. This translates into CAWSSQGGFGYTF.

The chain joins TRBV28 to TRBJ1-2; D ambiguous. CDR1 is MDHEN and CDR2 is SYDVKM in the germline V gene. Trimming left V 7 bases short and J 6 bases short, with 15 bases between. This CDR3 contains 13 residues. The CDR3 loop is CASTPLLNDGYTF. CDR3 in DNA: TGTGCCAGCACCCCTTTGTTAAACGATGGCTACACCTTC.

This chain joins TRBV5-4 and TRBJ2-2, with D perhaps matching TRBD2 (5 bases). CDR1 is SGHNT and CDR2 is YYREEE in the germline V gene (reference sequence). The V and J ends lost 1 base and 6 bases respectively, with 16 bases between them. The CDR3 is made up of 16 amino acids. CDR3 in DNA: TGTGCCAGCAGCTTGTATAGCGTGACGAGGTCCGGGGAGCTGTTTTTT. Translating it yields CASSLYSVTRSGELFF.

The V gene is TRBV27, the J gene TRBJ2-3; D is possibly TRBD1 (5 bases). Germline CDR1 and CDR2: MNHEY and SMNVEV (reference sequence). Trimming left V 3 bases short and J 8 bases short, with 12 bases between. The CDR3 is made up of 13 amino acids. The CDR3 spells CASSLSGYLTQYF. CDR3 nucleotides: TGTGCCAGCAGTTTGTCAGGGTATCTTACGCAGTATTTT.

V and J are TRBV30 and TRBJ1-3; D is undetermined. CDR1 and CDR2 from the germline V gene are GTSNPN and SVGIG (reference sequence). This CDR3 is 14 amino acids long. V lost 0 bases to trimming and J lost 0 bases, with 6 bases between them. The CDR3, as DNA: TGTGCCTGGAGTGTAGGGATCTCTGGAAACACCATATATTTT. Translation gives CAWSVGISGNTIYF.

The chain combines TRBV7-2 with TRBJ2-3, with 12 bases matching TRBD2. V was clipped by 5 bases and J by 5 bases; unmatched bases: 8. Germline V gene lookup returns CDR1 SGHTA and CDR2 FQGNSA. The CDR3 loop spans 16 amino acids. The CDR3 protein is CASSELAGGLGDTQYF. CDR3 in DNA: TGTGCCAGCAGCGAGCTAGCGGGGGGGCTAGGAGATACGCAGTATTTT.

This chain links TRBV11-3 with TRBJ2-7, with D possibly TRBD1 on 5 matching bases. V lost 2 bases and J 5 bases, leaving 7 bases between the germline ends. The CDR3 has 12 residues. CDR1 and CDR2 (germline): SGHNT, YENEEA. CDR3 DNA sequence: TGTGCCAGCAGCTTACAGGGTAACGAGCAGTACTTC. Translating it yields CASSLQGNEQYF. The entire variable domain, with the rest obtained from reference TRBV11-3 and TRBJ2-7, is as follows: EAGVVQSPRYKIIEKKQPVAFWCNPISGHNTLYWYLQNLGQGPELLIRYENEEAVDDSQLPKDRFSAERLKGVDSTLKIQPAELGDSAVYLCASSLQGNEQYFGPGTRLTVT.

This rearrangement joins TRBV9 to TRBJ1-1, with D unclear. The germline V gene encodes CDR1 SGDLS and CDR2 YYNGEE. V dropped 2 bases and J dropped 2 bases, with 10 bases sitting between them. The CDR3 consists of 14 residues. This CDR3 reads CASSVGVSNTEAFF. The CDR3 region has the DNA TGTGCCAGCAGCGTCGGAGTGTCAAACACTGAAGCTTTCTTT. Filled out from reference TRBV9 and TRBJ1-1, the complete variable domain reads DSGVTQTPKHLITATGQRVTLRCSPRSGDLSVYWYQQSLDQGLQFLIQYYNGEERAKGNILERFSAQQFPDLHSELNLSSLELGDSALYFCASSVGVSNTEAFFGQGTRLTVV.

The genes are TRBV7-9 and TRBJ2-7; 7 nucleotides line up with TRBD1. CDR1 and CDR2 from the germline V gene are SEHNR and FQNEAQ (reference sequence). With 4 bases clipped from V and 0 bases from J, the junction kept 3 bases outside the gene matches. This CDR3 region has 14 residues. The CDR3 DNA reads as TGTGCCAGCAGCTCCGACAGGGACTCCTACGAGCAGTACTTC. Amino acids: CASSSDRDSYEQYF.

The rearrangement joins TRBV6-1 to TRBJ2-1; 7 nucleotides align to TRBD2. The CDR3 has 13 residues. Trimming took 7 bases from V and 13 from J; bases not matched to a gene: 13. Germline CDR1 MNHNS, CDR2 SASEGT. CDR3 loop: CASKTEWGGEQFF. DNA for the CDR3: TGTGCCAGCAAAACCGAGTGGGGGGGAGAACAGTTCTTC.

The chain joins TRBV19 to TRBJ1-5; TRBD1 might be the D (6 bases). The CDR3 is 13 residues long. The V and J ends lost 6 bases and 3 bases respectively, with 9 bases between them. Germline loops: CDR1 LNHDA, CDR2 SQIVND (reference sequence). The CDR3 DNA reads TGTGCCAGTAGCGGACAGTACAATCAGCCCCAGCATTTT. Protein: CASSGQYNQPQHF.

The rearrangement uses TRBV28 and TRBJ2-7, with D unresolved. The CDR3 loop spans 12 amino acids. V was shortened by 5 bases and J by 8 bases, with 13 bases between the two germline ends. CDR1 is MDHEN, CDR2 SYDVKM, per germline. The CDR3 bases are TGTGCCAGCAGTAAGGGCAGCCTTAAGCAGTACTTC. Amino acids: CASSKGSLKQYF.

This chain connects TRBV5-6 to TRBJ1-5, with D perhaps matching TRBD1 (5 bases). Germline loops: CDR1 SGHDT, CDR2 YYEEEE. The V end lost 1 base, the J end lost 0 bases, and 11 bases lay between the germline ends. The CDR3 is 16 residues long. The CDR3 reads CASSLKGLYSNQPQHF. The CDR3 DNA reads TGTGCCAGCAGCTTGAAGGGACTGTATAGCAATCAGCCCCAGCATTTT.

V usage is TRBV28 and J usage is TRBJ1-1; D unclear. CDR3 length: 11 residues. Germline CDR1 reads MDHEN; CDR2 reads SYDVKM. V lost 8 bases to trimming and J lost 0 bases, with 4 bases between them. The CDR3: CASGLNTEAFF. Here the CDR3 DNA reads TGTGCCAGCGGGCTGAACACTGAAGCTTTCTTT.

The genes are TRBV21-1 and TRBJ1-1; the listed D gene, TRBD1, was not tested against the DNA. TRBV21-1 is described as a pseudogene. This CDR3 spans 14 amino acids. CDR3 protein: CASSKEGGFTEAFF. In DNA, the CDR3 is TGTGCCAGCAGCAAAGAAGGGGGATTTACTGAAGCTTTCTTT.

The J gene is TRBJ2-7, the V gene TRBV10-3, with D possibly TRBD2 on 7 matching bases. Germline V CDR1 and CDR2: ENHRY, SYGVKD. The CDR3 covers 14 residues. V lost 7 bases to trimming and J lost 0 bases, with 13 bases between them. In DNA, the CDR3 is TGTGCCATCAATAGGGGAGGGGGCTCCTACGAGCAGTACTTC. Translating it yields CAINRGGGSYEQYF.

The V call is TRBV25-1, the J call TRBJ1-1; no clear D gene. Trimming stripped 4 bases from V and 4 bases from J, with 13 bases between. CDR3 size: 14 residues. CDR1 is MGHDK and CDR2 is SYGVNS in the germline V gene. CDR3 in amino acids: CASSVSGLFTEAFF. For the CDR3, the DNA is TGTGCCAGCAGTGTCTCCGGACTCTTCACTGAAGCTTTCTTT.

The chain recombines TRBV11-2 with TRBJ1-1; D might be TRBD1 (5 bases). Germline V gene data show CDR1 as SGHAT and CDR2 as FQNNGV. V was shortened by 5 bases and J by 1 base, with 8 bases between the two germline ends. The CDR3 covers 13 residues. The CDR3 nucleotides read TGTGCCAGCAGCCAGACAGAGAACACTGAAGCTTTCTTT. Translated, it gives CASSQTENTEAFF.

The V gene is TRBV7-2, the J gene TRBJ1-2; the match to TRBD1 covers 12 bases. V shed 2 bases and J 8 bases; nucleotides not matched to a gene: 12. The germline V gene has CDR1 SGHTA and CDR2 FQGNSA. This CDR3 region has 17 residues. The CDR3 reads CASSLFQGQGAMGGYTF. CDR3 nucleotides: TGTGCCAGCAGCTTATTTCAGGGACAGGGGGCGATGGGGGGCTACACCTTC.

In DNA, the CDR3 is TGCGCCAGCAGCCAGCCTACGACAGGGGCGAATGAGCAGTTCTTC. Translated, it gives CASSQPTTGANEQFF. The chain employs TRBV4-1 and TRBJ2-1, with TRBD1 matching 8 bases. The CDR3 runs to 15 residues. Trimming took 3 bases from V and 7 from J; bases not matched to a gene: 8. Germline V gives CDR1 MGHRA, CDR2 YSYEKL.

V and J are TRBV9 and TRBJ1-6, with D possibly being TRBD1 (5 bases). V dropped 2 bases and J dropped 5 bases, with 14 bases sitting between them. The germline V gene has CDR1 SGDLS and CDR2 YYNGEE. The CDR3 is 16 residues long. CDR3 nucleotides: TGTGCCAGCAGCGTCATGGGGGGTCGTGATAATTCACCCCTCCACTTT. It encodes CASSVMGGRDNSPLHF.

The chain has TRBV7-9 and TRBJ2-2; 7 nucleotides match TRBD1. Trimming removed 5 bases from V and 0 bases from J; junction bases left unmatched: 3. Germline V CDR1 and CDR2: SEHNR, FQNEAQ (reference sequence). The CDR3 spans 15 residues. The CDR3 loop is CASSPGTANTGELFF. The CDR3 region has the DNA TGTGCCAGCAGCCCCGGGACAGCGAACACCGGGGAGCTGTTTTTT.